The 23 T cell receptor beta chains below all came from one sample that was sequenced in a study of T cells in Graves' hyperthyroidism and ophthalmopathy. Researchers amplified the TCR beta CDR3 regions from RNA transcripts. The HTBI set primed first-round TCR CDR3 RT-PCR. TCRdb independently ran MiXCR on the multiplex PCR reads; one entry per CDR3 protein. In the table there are a few hundred thousand distinct CDR3 sequences, more than 20% of which are singletons. The sample taken for sequencing was blood. These TCRs come from a man between 18 and 29 years old with Graves' hyperthyroidism.

This clonotype was observed once. The CDR3: CSADGYGGERGNQPQHF. CDR3 sequence (DNA): TGCAGTGCTGACGGCTACGGGGGCGAGCGAGGCAATCAGCCCCAGCATTTT. The J gene is TRBJ1-5, the V gene TRBV20-1, with D tentatively TRBD1 (6 bases). Per the germline V gene, CDR1 is DFQATT and CDR2 is SNEGSKA (reference sequence). Trimming cost V 5 bases and J 2 bases, with 22 bases left between them. The CDR3 runs to 17 residues.

V and J are TRBV7-2 and TRBJ1-2; possibly TRBD1 for D (6 bases). The V end lost 3 bases, the J end lost 0 bases, and 11 bases lay between the germline ends. The CDR3 contains 15 residues. CDR1 and CDR2 from the germline V gene are SGHTA and FQGNSA. CDR3 sequence (DNA): TGTGCCAGCAGCTTGTTCGAGGGGGCTAACTATGGCTACACCTTC. It yields the protein CASSLFEGANYGYTF.

The CDR3 region has the DNA TGTGCCACCAGCAGGATCGGCGGTAGCGGGAGCGAGACCCAGTACTTC. This translates into CATSRIGGSGSETQYF. The chain employs TRBV15 and TRBJ2-5; 9 nucleotides line up with TRBD2. Germline CDR1 is LNHNV and CDR2 is YYDKDF (reference sequence). This CDR3 comprises 16 residues. With V trimmed by 3 bases and J by 5 bases, 10 bases remained unmatched.

There are many counts of this clonotype. The chain has TRBV19 and TRBJ1-5; D perhaps matches TRBD1 (6 bases). Germline CDR1 LNHDA, CDR2 SQIVND (reference sequence). Trimming stripped 5 bases from V and 7 bases from J, with 15 bases between. The CDR3 covers 14 residues. The CDR3 DNA follows: TGTGCCAGTAGTTATCGACAGGAACCCCAGCCCCAGCATTTT. Translating gives CASSYRQEPQPQHF.

The chain carries TRBV5-1 and TRBJ2-5; 7 nucleotides match TRBD1. The length of the CDR3 is 16 residues. From germline, CDR1 is SGHRS and CDR2 YFSETQ. V dropped 4 bases and J dropped 2; count of bases not matched to a gene: 11. As DNA, the CDR3 is TGCGCCAGCAGCCCCTGGGGCAGGACAGGACAAGAGACCCAGTACTTC. Translating gives CASSPWGRTGQETQYF. The whole variable domain, filled in from reference TRBV5-1 and TRBJ2-5, reads KAGVTQTPRYLIKTRGQQVTLSCSPISGHRSVSWYQQTPGQGLQFLFEYFSETQRNKGNFPGRFSGRQFSNSRSEMNVSTLELGDSALYLCASSPWGRTGQETQYFGPGTRLLVL.

The J gene is TRBJ1-1, the V gene TRBV6-5; possible D gene TRBD1, 6 bases. CDR1 is MNHEY, CDR2 SVGAGI, per germline. V lost 2 bases to trimming and J lost 0 bases, with 13 bases between them. This CDR3 spans 16 amino acids. In DNA form, the CDR3 reads TGTGCCAGCAGTTACACTCCACAGGGTATGAACACTGAAGCTTTCTTT. Its protein product is CASSYTPQGMNTEAFF.

The rearrangement joins TRBV10-3 to TRBJ2-5; D call uncertain. Trimming removed 1 base from V and 5 bases from J, with 2 bases in between. Germline V lookup: CDR1 ENHRY, CDR2 SYGVKD. The length of the CDR3 is 11 residues. The CDR3 is CAISEFETQYF. The CDR3 DNA reads as TGTGCCATCAGTGAGTTCGAGACCCAGTACTTC.

At least ten counts were recorded for this clonotype. The V gene is TRBV15, the J gene TRBJ2-5; 11 nucleotides align to TRBD1. The V segment lost 3 bases and the J segment 6 bases; nucleotides outside the gene matches: 6. CDR3 size: 15 residues. Germline CDR1 and CDR2: LNHNV and YYDKDF (reference sequence). CDR3 nucleotide sequence: TGTGCCACCAGCAGGGGACAGGGGGTTTCGAAGACCCAGTACTTC. Amino acid sequence: CATSRGQGVSKTQYF.

For this clonotype: This may stem from a read error, because a much larger clone lies one nucleotide away. J is TRBJ1-2 and V is TRBV28; 7 positions match TRBD1. With 2 bases clipped from V and 4 bases from J, the junction kept 4 bases outside the gene matches. CDR3 size: 14 residues. CDR1 MDHEN and CDR2 SYDVKM come from the germline V gene. CDR3: CASSLRGRVYGYTF. CDR3 coding DNA: TGTGCCAGCAGTTTAAGGGGGCGGGTCTATGGCTACACCTTC.

The chain recombines TRBV6-1 with TRBJ2-7; a weak D match, TRBD1 (6 bases). Germline-derived CDR1 and CDR2 are MNHNS and SASEGT. The CDR3 contains 14 residues. V shed 1 base and J shed 10 bases, with 17 bases lying between them. CDR3 sequence (DNA): TGTGCCAGCAGTGAAGGAGACAGGTGGGGGCCCCAGTACTTC. This encodes CASSEGDRWGPQYF.

At least ten counts were recorded for this clonotype. The chain joins TRBV5-1 to TRBJ1-1, with a possible D match to TRBD1 (6 bases). Germline V gene sequence: CDR1 SGHRS, CDR2 YFSETQ. With 3 bases removed from V and 3 bases from J, the gap between germline ends came to 9 bases. The CDR3 has 13 residues. DNA for the CDR3: TGCGCCAGCAGCTCGGACAGCTACACTGAAGCTTTCTTT. Translated, it gives CASSSDSYTEAFF.

The chain couples TRBV2 to TRBJ1-1, with 7 bases aligning to TRBD1. Germline trimming cut 4 bases from V and 7 bases from J; bases unmatched to any gene: 9. Germline V gene data show CDR1 as SNHLY and CDR2 as FYNNEI. The CDR3 extends over 14 amino acids. The CDR3 coding sequence is TGTGCCAGCAGTGGAGGAGGGGGCGGGAGTGAAGCTTTCTTT. As protein: CASSGGGGGSEAFF.

In its sample, this clonotype was seen many times. The genes are TRBV20-1 and TRBJ1-5; TRBD1 matches at 9 bases. Trimming cost V 5 bases and J 3 bases; bases outside gene matches: 11. Germline assignment: CDR1 DFQATT and CDR2 SNEGSKA (reference sequence). The CDR3 is 16 amino acids. The CDR3 loop is CSARGKGQGYNQPQHF. CDR3 DNA sequence: TGCAGTGCTCGAGGGAAAGGACAGGGGTACAATCAGCCCCAGCATTTT.

The table lists this clonotype with many counts. The rearrangement links TRBV7-3 to TRBJ2-5; no firm D call. The CDR3 spans 13 residues. Trimming took off 1 base at V and 5 bases at J, with 8 bases between the two ends. Germline CDR1 is SGHTA and CDR2 is FQGTGA. The CDR3: CASSLSVGETQYF. The CDR3 DNA is TGTGCCAGCAGCTTAAGTGTGGGTGAGACCCAGTACTTC.

This clonotype has only a few counts. J is TRBJ2-5 and V is TRBV20-1; D tentatively fits TRBD1 or TRBD2 (5 bases each). CDR3 length: 16 residues. Per the germline V gene, CDR1 is DFQATT and CDR2 is SNEGSKA (reference sequence). Trimming stripped 2 bases from V and 4 bases from J, with 20 bases between. The CDR3 sequence: CSARPPFGRGAETQYF. Here the CDR3 DNA reads TGCAGTGCTAGACCCCCATTTGGGAGAGGGGCAGAGACCCAGTACTTC.

The J gene is TRBJ2-2, the V gene TRBV7-9; TRBD1 is a possible D gene (6 bases). V was cut by 5 bases and J by 5 bases, with 15 bases left in between. The germline V gene encodes CDR1 SEHNR and CDR2 FQNEAQ (reference sequence). CDR3 length: 15 amino acids. The CDR3 loop reads CASSLAEGHTGELFF. The CDR3 DNA reads as TGTGCCAGCAGCCTTGCTGAGGGACATACCGGGGAGCTGTTTTTT.

This clonotype was recorded many times. V gene TRBV12-3 or TRBV12-4 combines with J gene TRBJ1-5, with D perhaps TRBD1 (5 bases). CDR3 length equals 15 residues. V lost 1 base to trimming and J lost 2 bases, with 9 bases between them. DNA for the CDR3: TGTGCCAGCAGTTTAGGGGGCTTGGGCAATCAGCCCCAGCATTTT. Amino acids: CASSLGGLGNQPQHF.

This clonotype was detected many times. J is TRBJ1-5 and V is TRBV6-1; 8 bases line up with TRBD1. Germline CDR1 reads MNHNS; CDR2 reads SASEGT. V trimming: 4 bases; J trimming: 6 bases; junction bases outside the gene matches: 2. The CDR3 runs 13 residues. CDR3 in amino acids: CASSGQGSQPQHF. As DNA, the CDR3 is TGTGCCAGCAGTGGACAGGGGAGTCAGCCCCAGCATTTT.

The chain employs TRBV28 and TRBJ2-7; possible D gene TRBD1, 6 bases. Trimming took 6 bases from V and 0 from J, leaving 12 bases between them. Germline V gene sequence: CDR1 MDHEN, CDR2 SYDVKM. This CDR3 contains 14 residues. CDR3 bases: TGTGCCAGCAGCCTGGACAGCCCCTCCTACGAGCAGTACGTC. Its protein is CASSLDSPSYEQYV.

This clonotype was recorded at least ten times. The chain combines TRBV11-3 with TRBJ2-5, with D perhaps matching TRBD1 (6 bases). The CDR3 extends over 14 amino acids. V was cut by 2 bases and J by 0 bases, with 7 bases left in between. Germline CDR1 reads SGHNT; CDR2 reads YENEEA. The DNA for the CDR3 is TGTGCCAGCAGCTTAAGGACAGACCAAGAGACCCAGTACTTC. Translating gives CASSLRTDQETQYF.

This clonotype was counted a few times. The J gene is TRBJ1-3, the V gene TRBV20-1; D gene unclear. The CDR3 spans 14 residues. Looked up from germline, CDR1 is DFQATT and CDR2 is SNEGSKA (reference sequence). The V end was cut by 4 bases, the J end by 3 bases, with 13 bases between. The CDR3 nucleotides read TGCAGTGCTAAAGGGAGTCCTGGTGGAAACACCATATATTTT. This codes for CSAKGSPGGNTIYF.

The rearrangement uses TRBV6-5 and TRBJ1-1; 11 bases map to TRBD1. After removal of 2 bases from V and 7 bases from J, the junction contained 12 bases not matched to a gene. The germline V gene encodes CDR1 MNHEY and CDR2 SVGAGI. The CDR3 runs 17 residues. The CDR3 region is CASSYVGWGQGVREAFF. In nucleotides, the CDR3 is TGTGCCAGCAGTTACGTCGGGTGGGGACAGGGGGTTCGTGAAGCTTTCTTT.

Note on this clonotype: It may be a read error: a sequence one base away is much more abundant. The CDR3 here is CARSLERDSQPQHF. The CDR3 DNA reads as TGTGCCCGCAGCTTGGAACGGGACTCCCAGCCCCAGCATTTT. V is TRBV7-8 and J is TRBJ1-5; D might be TRBD1 (5 bases). Germline CDR1 and CDR2: SGHVS and FQNEAQ. The CDR3 covers 14 residues.